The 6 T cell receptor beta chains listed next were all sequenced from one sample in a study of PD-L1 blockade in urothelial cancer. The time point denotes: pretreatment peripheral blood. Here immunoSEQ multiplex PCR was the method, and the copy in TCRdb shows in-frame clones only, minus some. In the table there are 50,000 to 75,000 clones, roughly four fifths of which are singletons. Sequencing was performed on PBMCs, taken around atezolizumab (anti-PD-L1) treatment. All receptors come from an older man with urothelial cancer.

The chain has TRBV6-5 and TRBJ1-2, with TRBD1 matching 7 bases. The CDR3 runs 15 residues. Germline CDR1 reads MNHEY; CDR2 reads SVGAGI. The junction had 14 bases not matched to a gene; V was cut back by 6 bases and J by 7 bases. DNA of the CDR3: TGTGCCAGCAGCCGCAATAGACAGGGATTTCGTGGCTACACCTTC. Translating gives CASSRNRQGFRGYTF.

The CDR3 sequence: CASSLWGGKRSYEQYF. CDR3 sequence (DNA): TGTGCCAGCAGCTTATGGGGAGGGAAGAGGTCCTACGAGCAGTACTTC. The gene calls are TRBV11-3 and TRBJ2-7; 7 bases map to TRBD2. CDR1 and CDR2 from the germline V gene are SGHNT and YENEEA. CDR3 size: 16 residues. J was trimmed by 1 base and V by 2 bases; bases with no gene match: 8.

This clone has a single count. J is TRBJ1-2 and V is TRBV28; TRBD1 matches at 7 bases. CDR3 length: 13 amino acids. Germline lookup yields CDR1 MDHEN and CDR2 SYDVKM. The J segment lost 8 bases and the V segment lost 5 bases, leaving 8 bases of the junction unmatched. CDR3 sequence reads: CASSAGQVRGYTF. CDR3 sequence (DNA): TGTGCCAGCAGTGCCGGACAGGTGAGGGGCTACACCTTC.

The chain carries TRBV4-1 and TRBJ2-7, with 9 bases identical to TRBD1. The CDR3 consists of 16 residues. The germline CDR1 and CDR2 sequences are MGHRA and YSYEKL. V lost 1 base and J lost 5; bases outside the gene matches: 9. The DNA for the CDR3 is TGCGCCAGCAGCCAAGGTTTGGGACAGGGTGCCCACGAGCAGTACTTC. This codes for CASSQGLGQGAHEQYF.

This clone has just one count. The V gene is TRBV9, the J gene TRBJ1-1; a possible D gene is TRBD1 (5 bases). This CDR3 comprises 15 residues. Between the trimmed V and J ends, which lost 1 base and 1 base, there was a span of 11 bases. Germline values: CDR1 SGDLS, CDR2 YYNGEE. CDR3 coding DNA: TGTGCCAGCAGCGTAAGTGGGGGGGAGAACACTGAAGCTTTCTTT. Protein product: CASSVSGGENTEAFF.

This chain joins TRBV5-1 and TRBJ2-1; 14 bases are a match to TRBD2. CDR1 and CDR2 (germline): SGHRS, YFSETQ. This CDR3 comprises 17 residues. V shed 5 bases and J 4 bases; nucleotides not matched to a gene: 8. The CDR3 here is CASRAGTSGSAYNEQFF. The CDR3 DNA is TGCGCCAGCAGGGCCGGGACTAGCGGGAGTGCTTACAATGAGCAGTTCTTC.